The next 30 T cell receptor beta chains were all read from a single sample in a study of cytomegalovirus exposure and HLA in healthy donors. PCR was performed using 60 Vbeta and 13 Jbeta primers. Some clones are missing from TCRdb's copy, which holds only in-frame ones; the method was immunoSEQ multiplex PCR. The sample lists about 220,000 clones; 75% to 80% were seen once. The sequencing sample was made of PBMCs. These receptors were obtained from a male donor in good health and CMV-seronegative.

The chain uses TRBV4-2 and TRBJ2-1; D might be TRBD2 (6 bases). This CDR3 is built from 19 residues. The V end was cut by 0 bases, the J end by 1 base, with 19 bases between. Germline CDR1 and CDR2: LGHNA and YNFKEQ. The CDR3 protein is CASSQEGRGSVGSYNEQFF. CDR3 DNA sequence: TGTGCCAGCAGCCAAGAAGGACGGGGGAGCGTGGGATCCTACAATGAGCAGTTCTTC.

The chain recombines TRBV4-3 with TRBJ2-7, with TRBD2 matching 13 bases. Germline-derived CDR1 and CDR2 are LGHNA and YSLEER. The CDR3 length is 18 residues. With 1 base clipped from V and 2 bases from J, the junction kept 8 bases outside the gene matches. CDR3 loop: CASSQVRGLAGIAYEQYF. CDR3 in DNA: TGCGCCAGCAGCCAAGTCAGGGGACTAGCGGGGATCGCCTACGAGCAGTACTTC.

DNA of the CDR3: TGTGCCAGCAGTGAATTAACAGGGCCGGCCACTGAAGCTTTCTTT. Protein product: CASSELTGPATEAFF. The rearrangement links TRBV25-1 to TRBJ1-1, with TRBD1 as a possible D gene (6 bases). Germline V gives CDR1 MGHDK, CDR2 SYGVNS. The CDR3 spans 15 residues. V dropped 1 base and J dropped 4 bases, with 13 bases sitting between them.

CDR3 loop: CASSHRLAPYNEQFF. The CDR3 nucleotides read TGTGCCAGCAGCCATCGACTAGCCCCCTACAATGAGCAGTTCTTC. V gene TRBV11-3 combines with J gene TRBJ2-1, with 7 bases fitting TRBD2. V lost 5 bases to trimming and J lost 2 bases; unmatched junction nucleotides: 6. This CDR3 contains 15 residues. In germline, CDR1 is SGHNT, CDR2 YENEEA.

The chain has TRBV12-5 and TRBJ1-2; D remains unclear. From germline, CDR1 is LGHNT and CDR2 FRNRAP. V lost 7 bases and J 3 bases, leaving 12 bases between the germline ends. This CDR3 region has 13 residues. The CDR3 nucleotides are TGTGCTAGTGCCCCGCCGGGAGACTATGGCTACACCTTC. Amino acid sequence: CASAPPGDYGYTF.

This clone was seen a handful of times. The chain has TRBV28 and TRBJ1-2; TRBD1 agrees at 10 bases. Germline V gene lookup returns CDR1 MDHEN and CDR2 SYDVKM. The CDR3 spans 13 residues. With 5 bases clipped from V and 8 bases from J, the junction kept 5 bases outside the gene matches. CDR3 amino acids: CASSRGQGVGYTF. The CDR3 region has the DNA TGTGCCAGCAGTCGTGGACAGGGGGTGGGCTACACCTTC.

V usage is TRBV15 and J usage is TRBJ2-3; 9 bases align to TRBD2. Losses at the gene ends were 5 bases for V and 1 base for J; bases not matched to a gene: 7. Germline V gene data show CDR1 as LNHNV and CDR2 as YYDKDF (reference sequence). This CDR3 region has 16 residues. In DNA form, the CDR3 reads TGTGCCACCAGCTTCGTCGAGCGGGAGGGCACAGATACGCAGTATTTT. As protein: CATSFVEREGTDTQYF.

The V call is TRBV5-1, the J call TRBJ1-2; D is possibly TRBD1 (5 bases). V lost 1 base to trimming and J lost 3 bases, with 13 bases between them. Looked up from germline, CDR1 is SGHRS and CDR2 is YFSETQ. CDR3 length equals 15 residues. The CDR3 DNA follows: TGCGCCAGCAGCTTGAGCGGGGCCCTCGACTATGGCTACACCTTC. It specifies CASSLSGALDYGYTF.

V is TRBV30 and J is TRBJ2-7; 12 bases match TRBD1. V shed 3 bases and J 4 bases; nucleotides not matched to a gene: 1. Per germline, CDR1 GTSNPN and CDR2 SVGIG (reference sequence). The CDR3 is made up of 13 amino acids. The CDR3 nucleotides are TGTGCCTGGAGGGGACAGGGGGCTTACGAGCAGTACTTC. Encoded protein: CAWRGQGAYEQYF.

This clone has only one observation. The V and J genes are TRBV6-1 and TRBJ2-5, with 10 nucleotides matching TRBD1. Trimming cost V 2 bases and J 3 bases; bases outside gene matches: 12. CDR1 and CDR2 (germline): MNHNS, SASEGT. This CDR3 has 18 residues. The CDR3 protein is CASSENGLATGGEETQYF. The DNA of the CDR3 is TGTGCCAGCAGTGAAAATGGGCTGGCGACAGGGGGCGAAGAGACCCAGTACTTC.

This chain uses TRBV7-3 with TRBJ1-4; TRBD1 is a possible D gene (5 bases). The ends were cut back, 1 base at V and 6 bases at J, with 12 bases in the middle. The V gene's germline CDR1 is SGHTA and CDR2 FQGTGA. This CDR3 comprises 15 residues. CDR3 bases: TGTGCCAGCAGCTTAATCGGGGGTGTGGATGAAAAACTGTTTTTT. This sequence encodes CASSLIGGVDEKLFF.

The chain has TRBV28 and TRBJ2-4, with 8 positions matching TRBD1. Germline V gene data show CDR1 as MDHEN and CDR2 as SYDVKM. The CDR3 loop spans 16 amino acids. The V gene end was trimmed by 6 bases and the J gene end by 3 bases; junction bases not matched to a gene: 10. Here the CDR3 DNA reads TGTGCCAGCAGCCCCACAGGGGGTGAGGGCAAAAACATTCAGTACTTC. Protein sequence: CASSPTGGEGKNIQYF.

The gene calls are TRBV6-9 and TRBJ2-1; perhaps TRBD2 as D (5 bases). Germline CDR1 is MNHGY and CDR2 is SVAAGI. CDR3 size: 16 residues. V lost 8 bases and J 10 bases, leaving 27 bases between the germline ends. The CDR3 region has the DNA TGTGCCAGCCTATTCGGTGCTGGGATCGCCCCGGGGGAGCAGTTCTTC. Translating gives CASLFGAGIAPGEQFF.

The chain uses TRBV6-6 and TRBJ1-5; the D is unclear. CDR3 length equals 15 residues. CDR1 is MNHNY, CDR2 SVGAGI, per germline (reference sequence). The V gene lost 7 bases and the J gene lost 2 bases, with 15 bases spanning the gap. The chain's CDR3 is CASNAPPRGNQPQHF. CDR3 DNA sequence: TGTGCCAGCAACGCCCCCCCGCGGGGCAATCAGCCCCAGCATTTT.

V gene TRBV7-6 combines with J gene TRBJ1-4; no firm D call. V lost 1 base, J lost 7 bases, and 10 bases lay in between. This CDR3 region has 14 residues. The germline gives CDR1 SGHVS, CDR2 FNYEAQ. Here the CDR3 DNA reads TGTGCCAGCAGCTTAGGACTCACCGGTGAAAAACTGTTTTTT. The encoded protein is CASSLGLTGEKLFF.

This sequence joins TRBV28 and TRBJ2-1, with 8 bases fitting TRBD1. The CDR3 length is 16 residues. Germline V gives CDR1 MDHEN, CDR2 SYDVKM. The junction had 9 bases not matched to a gene; V was cut back by 5 bases and J by 3 bases. As DNA, the CDR3 is TGTGCCAGCAGTCCCACCGGGACAGGACTCTACAATGAGCAGTTCTTC. Encoded protein: CASSPTGTGLYNEQFF.

The chain recombines TRBV4-3 with TRBJ2-2, with D hard to call. The CDR3 is 13 residues long. Germline V gene data show CDR1 as LGHNA and CDR2 as YSLEER. V lost 0 bases, J lost 7 bases, and 6 bases lay in between. CDR3 bases: TGCGCCAGCAGCCAAGAAACAAACGGGGAGCTGTTTTTT. It codes for CASSQETNGELFF.

There are a few counts of this clone. This chain uses TRBV30 with TRBJ2-5, with TRBD1 identical over 7 bases. The germline V gene encodes CDR1 GTSNPN and CDR2 SVGIG (reference sequence). The J segment lost 1 base and the V segment lost 4 bases, leaving 12 bases of the junction unmatched. CDR3 size: 16 residues. In DNA form, the CDR3 reads TGTGCCTGGAATCCTCGACTCCGGGACAGCCAAGAGACCCAGTACTTC. Translated, it gives CAWNPRLRDSQETQYF.

V is TRBV9 and J is TRBJ2-3; a possible D gene is TRBD2 (6 bases). The CDR3 runs 17 residues. Germline CDR1 SGDLS, CDR2 YYNGEE. V shed 0 bases and J shed 2 bases, with 16 bases lying between them. CDR3 nucleotide sequence: TGTGCCAGCAGCGTAGAGGACTCGCCGGGACTCACAGATACGCAGTATTTT. It encodes CASSVEDSPGLTDTQYF.

The chain carries TRBV9 and TRBJ1-5, with D possibly TRBD1 on 6 matching bases. The CDR3 spans 14 residues. Germline V gives CDR1 SGDLS, CDR2 YYNGEE. V was cut by 4 bases and J by 6 bases, with 14 bases left in between. Here the CDR3 DNA reads TGTGCCAGCAGCCCTACAGGGCTCGGTCAGCCCCAGCATTTT. As protein: CASSPTGLGQPQHF. Variable domain in full (rest from reference TRBV9 and TRBJ1-5): DSGVTQTPKHLITATGQRVTLRCSPRSGDLSVYWYQQSLDQGLQFLIQYYNGEERAKGNILERFSAQQFPDLHSELNLSSLELGDSALYFCASSPTGLGQPQHFGDGTRLSIL.

Turning to this clone: The same CDR3 also results from other DNA sequences found in this sample. The chain is built from TRBV7-9 and TRBJ2-7; no firm D call. CDR3 length equals 14 residues. Germline assignment: CDR1 SEHNR and CDR2 FQNEAQ (reference sequence). The V end lost 1 base, the J end lost 1 base, and 8 bases lay between the germline ends. CDR3: CASSLVTGSYEQYF. The CDR3 DNA follows: TGTGCCAGCAGCTTAGTTACCGGTTCCTACGAGCAGTACTTC.

This clone appeared a few times. The gene calls are TRBV7-3 and TRBJ1-1; maybe TRBD1 (5 bases). The CDR3 contains 15 residues. Deletions cut 0 bases from V and 1 base from J, with 9 bases between. Looked up from germline, CDR1 is SGHTA and CDR2 is FQGTGA. CDR3 nucleotide sequence: TGTGCCAGCAGCTTAACGGGGCAGTGGAACACTGAAGCTTTCTTT. It yields the protein CASSLTGQWNTEAFF.

The chain uses TRBV13 and TRBJ2-2; tentative D call: TRBD2 (5 bases). This CDR3 is built from 14 residues. Germline V gene sequence: CDR1 PRHDT, CDR2 FYEKMQ (reference sequence). V was pared by 3 bases and J by 5 bases, with 10 bases between. This chain's CDR3 is CASSFPSGTGELFF. For the CDR3, the DNA is TGTGCCAGCAGCTTCCCCTCGGGGACCGGGGAGCTGTTTTTT.

This clone appeared once. The chain recombines TRBV10-3 with TRBJ1-1; 8 positions match TRBD1. Looked up from germline, CDR1 is ENHRY and CDR2 is SYGVKD. The CDR3 has 16 residues. Germline trimming cut 0 bases from V and 0 bases from J; bases unmatched to any gene: 3. In nucleotides, the CDR3 is TGTGCCATCAGTGAGTCAGGACAGGGAATGAACACTGAAGCTTTCTTT. Translation: CAISESGQGMNTEAFF.

The chain is built from TRBV27 and TRBJ2-5; D might be TRBD2 (6 bases). The CDR3 loop spans 16 amino acids. Trimming removed 0 bases at V and 1 base at J, with 12 bases between. From germline, CDR1 is MNHEY and CDR2 SMNVEV (reference sequence). CDR3 sequence (DNA): TGTGCCAGCAGTTTATCCTGGGACTGGGCCCAAGAGACCCAGTACTTC. It translates to CASSLSWDWAQETQYF.

The chain joins TRBV19 to TRBJ1-1; D ambiguous. The V gene's germline CDR1 is LNHDA and CDR2 SQIVND (reference sequence). CDR3 length: 11 amino acids. Trimming took 7 bases from V and 1 from J, leaving 4 bases between them. The CDR3 coding sequence is TGTGCCAGTACCAGGAACACTGAAGCTTTCTTT. Translating it yields CASTRNTEAFF.

This sequence joins TRBV9 and TRBJ1-2; D not resolved. The CDR3 length is 15 residues. CDR1 and CDR2 (germline): SGDLS, YYNGEE. The V end was cut by 0 bases, the J end by 0 bases, with 9 bases between. As DNA, the CDR3 is TGTGCCAGCAGCGTAGCTACGGAGGCTAACTATGGCTACACCTTC. Translating gives CASSVATEANYGYTF.

The chain is built from TRBV27 and TRBJ2-7, with 7 bases fitting TRBD1. The trim removed 3 bases at V and 2 bases at J, leaving 7 bases unmatched. This CDR3 contains 15 residues. Germline V CDR1 and CDR2: MNHEY, SMNVEV (reference sequence). DNA of the CDR3: TGTGCCAGCAGTTTTGTGACAGGGATTGCCTACGAGCAGTACTTC. Its translation: CASSFVTGIAYEQYF.

The CDR3 region is CASSRGQGEGYGYTF. CDR3 coding DNA: TGTGCCAGCAGCCGAGGACAGGGGGAGGGCTATGGCTACACCTTC. This sequence joins TRBV6-5 and TRBJ1-2; TRBD1 aligns across 10 bases. J was trimmed by 4 bases and V by 6 bases; bases with no gene match: 8. The CDR3 extends over 15 amino acids. Germline V CDR1 and CDR2: MNHEY, SVGAGI.

J is TRBJ2-7 and V is TRBV5-8; 8 bases agree with TRBD2. Trimming at V came to 2 bases and at J to 3 bases, leaving 4 bases not matched to a gene. Germline values: CDR1 SGHTS, CDR2 YDEGEE. This CDR3 region has 14 residues. CDR3 sequence: CASSFAGGNYEQYF. The CDR3 coding sequence is TGTGCCAGCAGCTTTGCGGGAGGAAACTACGAGCAGTACTTC.